This is a list of T cell receptor beta chains from one sample in a study of T cell responses to AZD1222 COVID-19 vaccine. Profiling relied on immunoSEQ multiplex PCR, and the TCRdb table lists in-frame clones only, not all of them. Seen here are approximately 210,000 clones, roughly nine tenths observed once, and the top ten hold around 3%. The input for sequencing was peripheral blood, taken 28 days after the second AZD1222 dose. These receptor sequences come from an adult who received the AZD1222 COVID-19 vaccine. CDR3s include the opening cysteine and the closing phenylalanine or tryptophan. D genes are given only for firm matches. Expanded clones get a size class; other rows say once, few or many, or leave the size out.

cdr3_nt cdr3_aa v_call d_call j_call clone_size
TGTGCCACCAGCAGAGAATTAGGAGCGGGACCCCAAGGCACCCAGTACTTC CATSRELGAGPQGTQYF TRBV15 TRBD2 TRBJ2-5 .
TGTGCCAGCAGCTTAAGGCAGGGGAACACTGAAGCTTTCTTT CASSLRQGNTEAFF TRBV5-8 . TRBJ1-1 .
TGTGCCACCCAGGAGGACGTAGGAAACATTCAGTACTTC CATQEDVGNIQYF TRBV10-3 . TRBJ2-4 .
TGTGCCAGCAGGACAGACAATCAGCCCCAGCATTTT CASRTDNQPQHF TRBV5-8 . TRBJ1-5 once
TGTGCCGCAGGGGCCTACAATGAGCAGTTCTTC CAAGAYNEQFF TRBV6-5 . TRBJ2-1 few
TGCAGCGTAGTGCGCACGACGGGGAACACTGAAGCTTTCTTT CSVVRTTGNTEAFF TRBV29-1 . TRBJ1-1 .
TGTGCCAGTAGTATAGATCACTTCGGACTAGAATCATCCGAGCAGTACTTC CASSIDHFGLESSEQYF TRBV19 TRBD2 TRBJ2-7 .
TGTGCCAGCAGCTTACAGCGAGACAATCAGCCCCAGCATTTT CASSLQRDNQPQHF TRBV5-6 . TRBJ1-5 .
TGTGCCAGCAGCCAACAGGACCCGAACACCGGGGAGCTGTTTTTT CASSQQDPNTGELFF TRBV6-5 . TRBJ2-2 .
TGTGCCAGCAGTTTAGACAGGAGGACGGATAATGAAAAACTGTTTTTT CASSLDRRTDNEKLFF TRBV28 . TRBJ1-4 .
TGTGCCAGCAGTTACTCTCAGACCATGAACACTGAAGCTTTCTTT CASSYSQTMNTEAFF TRBV6-5 . TRBJ1-1 .
TGTGCCAGCAGCTTAGCGGGGCGGCAGAACTTCGGGGAAAAACTGTTTTTT CASSLAGRQNFGEKLFF TRBV11-2 . TRBJ1-4 once
TGTGCCAGCAGCTTAGGGACAGCCTCCTACAATGAGCAGTTCTTC CASSLGTASYNEQFF TRBV7-9 . TRBJ2-1 .
TGTGCCAGCAGAGCTAGCGGGTCGATGTGGGAGACCCAGTACTTC CASRASGSMWETQYF TRBV9 TRBD2 TRBJ2-5 .
TGTGCCAGCAGCCAAGGGGGCCAGACGATCACACTCGACAAGTTCTTC CASSQGGQTITLDKFF TRBV4-2 . TRBJ2-1 .
TGTGCCACCAGCAGAGCGGGAGAGACCCAGTACTTC CATSRAGETQYF TRBV15 . TRBJ2-5 .
TGTGCCAGCAGTTACTCGAACAGGGGACACCGGTTCTTC CASSYSNRGHRFF TRBV6-2/TRBV6-3 TRBD1 TRBJ2-1 .
TGTGCCAGCAGCTTTACCGATCAGCCCCAGCATTTT CASSFTDQPQHF TRBV7-9 . TRBJ1-5 .
TGTGCCAGCAGGGGGAAGGAGTTCACCGGGGAGCTGTTTTTT CASRGKEFTGELFF TRBV9 . TRBJ2-2 many
TGTGCCAGCAGCCAGACAGGCTCTGGAAACACCATATATTTT CASSQTGSGNTIYF TRBV6-5 . TRBJ1-3 .
TGTGCCAGTACAGACAGGGGTCCGAACAATCAGCCCCAGCATTTT CASTDRGPNNQPQHF TRBV19 TRBD1 TRBJ1-5 .
TGTGCCTGGAGTGGACGACCCGCTGACCAACCCTCCTACAATGAGCAGTTCTTC CAWSGRPADQPSYNEQFF TRBV30 . TRBJ2-1 .
TGCAGCGTCCACGGGCGGGAGCAAGCAGATACGCAGTATTTT CSVHGREQADTQYF TRBV29-1 TRBD2 TRBJ2-3 .
TGTGCCAGCAGCTTAGGTCGCCCGTGGGGGGGAGCGGGCACTGAAGCTTTCTTT CASSLGRPWGGAGTEAFF TRBV11-2 . TRBJ1-1 .
TGCGCCAGCAAGGCGGGGGAGGGCACCACCGGGGAGCTGTTTTTT CASKAGEGTTGELFF TRBV5-1 TRBD2 TRBJ2-2 .
TGTGCCAGCAGTTCCGACCAGGGGACGGAAGGCTACGAGCAGTACTTC CASSSDQGTEGYEQYF TRBV7-9 . TRBJ2-7 .
TGTGCTAGTTCTGGGGACAGGGTTGATTTTTCGTGGGACACCTTC CASSGDRVDFSWDTF TRBV12-5 TRBD1 TRBJ1-2 .
TGTGCCACCAGCAGAGGACAGGGGCACCAGCCCCAGCATTTT CATSRGQGHQPQHF TRBV15 TRBD1 TRBJ1-5 once
TGCGCCAGCAGCTTGGGGGACTCCTATGGCTACACCTTC CASSLGDSYGYTF TRBV5-1 . TRBJ1-2 .
TGCGCCAGCAGCTACGAGGGGGCCGGGAACACTGAAGCTTTCTTT CASSYEGAGNTEAFF TRBV5-1 TRBD1 TRBJ1-1 .
TGCGCCAGCAGCCAAGATAACCACAGGGCAGCGGGTAATTCACCCCTCCACTTT CASSQDNHRAAGNSPLHF TRBV4-3 . TRBJ1-6 .
TGTGCCAGCAGCGACGGTTGGTCCACTGAAGCTTTCTTT CASSDGWSTEAFF TRBV9 . TRBJ1-1 .
TGTGCCAGCAGCTCAACAGGGGGCGCAGAGACCCAGTACTTC CASSSTGGAETQYF TRBV7-9 TRBD1 TRBJ2-5 .
TGTGCCAGCAGTGGGGAACAGGGGAGCAATCAGCCCCAGCATTTT CASSGEQGSNQPQHF TRBV6-2/TRBV6-3 TRBD1 TRBJ1-5 .
TGTGCCAGCAGCTATCAATCCGGAGGCACTGAAGCTTTCTTT CASSYQSGGTEAFF TRBV7-3 . TRBJ1-1 once
TGTGCCAGCAGTGCACAGTTAGACACTGAAGCTTTCTTT CASSAQLDTEAFF TRBV2 . TRBJ1-1 .
TGTGCCAGCAGCTTAGGGGGGACCCAGTACTTC CASSLGGTQYF TRBV25-1 . TRBJ2-5 .
TGTGCCAGCAGTGAACAGGGGATAGGAGGGGAAAAACTGTTTTTT CASSEQGIGGEKLFF TRBV6-1 . TRBJ1-4 .
TGTGCCAGCAGCTTAGGGACAGGGGTCTACAATGAGCAGTTCTTC CASSLGTGVYNEQFF TRBV7-3 TRBD1 TRBJ2-1 .
TGCGCCAGCAGCCCGACCGGCGCGGGCGGCAATTCACCCCTCCACTTT CASSPTGAGGNSPLHF TRBV5-1 . TRBJ1-6 few
TGTGCCAGTAGTACCAGGGGGCGGGAGAATGAGCAGTTCTTC CASSTRGRENEQFF TRBV19 . TRBJ2-1 .
TGTGCCAGCAGCTTGCCGGGGCCCTATGGCTACACCTTC CASSLPGPYGYTF TRBV5-4 . TRBJ1-2 .
TGTGCCAGCAGCTTAGCGTCTAACTATGGCTACACCTTC CASSLASNYGYTF TRBV7-9 . TRBJ1-2 .
TGTGCCAGCAGACGGGGACCACCGACCTACGAGCAGTACTTC CASRRGPPTYEQYF TRBV28 . TRBJ2-7 once
TGTGCCAGCAGCCAAGTGACAGGGGTGACCTACGAGCAGTACTTC CASSQVTGVTYEQYF TRBV16 TRBD1 TRBJ2-7 once
TGTGCCAGCAGCCAAGGTCTTTGGGGGAGCGGTACCGGGGAGCTGTTTTTT CASSQGLWGSGTGELFF TRBV4-2 . TRBJ2-2 .
TGTGCCAGCAGTTTTGCCAACCTGGGCAATCAGCCCCAGCATTTT CASSFANLGNQPQHF TRBV28 . TRBJ1-5 .